This T cell receptor (beta chain) was retrieved from a study of T cell responses to AZD1222 COVID-19 vaccine (dated by TCRdb to the early 2020s). A note on the overall study: TCR sequencing was performed for about 240 trial participants, of whom approximately 200 were given two doses of AZD1222 and around 25 were given two doses of MenACWY control vaccine. Trial participants were enrolled by age into 18-55, 56-69 and 70-plus year subgroups, with approximately 150, 30 and 60 TCR-sequenced participants respectively. What the research found in general, with its limitations: No day 14 peak-response samples were available, so repertoires were characterized only after the peak T cell response. After two AZD1222 doses, both the breadth and the depth of spike-specific TCRs were significantly higher than at day 0 and than in MenACWY recipients. The vaccine-associated CD4 TCRs covered the entire spike protein, and the dominant responses fell in regions 160-218 and 743-854. The 56-69-year group was small, and its depth increase did not reach significance, likely because of low power. Nearly half of unique spike-specific TCRs reportedly recognized epitopes outside regions mutated in the B.1.351 and B.1.1.7 variants. Most participants were white British and females outnumbered males, and the authors suggested that clonal diversity may have been underestimated. Only 5 to 7 AZD1222 recipients were SARS-CoV-2 seropositive at baseline, limiting conclusions about previously exposed vaccinees.

The CDR3 regions of human TCRbeta chains were analyzed by immunosequencing. The authors' analysis ran thus. TCRs in the repertoires were compared against a reference library of SARS-CoV-2-specific TCRs that had been generated with the MIRA antigen-specificity platform. Breadth was defined as the fraction of unique TCRs that were SARS-CoV-2-associated. Depth was defined as the fraction of total T cells that were SARS-CoV-2-associated. Using the MIRA data, every spike-specific TCR was mapped to the spike region that the TCR reacted to and assigned to either a CD4 or a CD8 class. Log10-transformed breadth and depth values were compared by one-way ANOVA with Sidak's multiple comparisons tests. TCRdb took this table from immuneACCESS and kept in-frame rearrangements with V and J called. Such tables lack part of the clones; where checked against another copy, unresolved V genes explain under half of the gap, and the rest is unexplained. Clonal size and the V and J genes are those of that table, whereas D and trimming came from the DNA. Within this sample are tens of thousands of clones, with around 82% of them counted one time only. Jointly, the top ten make up roughly 50% of the sample.

Reading the label with the study, this specimen's time point is: about 28 days (+/-7) after the second vaccine dose. AZD1222 recipients whose second dose came at about 4 weeks and those whose second dose came at about 12 weeks were combined into one group, since spike-specific TCR depth and breadth did not differ between the two schedules. The vaccinee samples were drawn from two UK trials, COV001 and COV002, one of which was a single-blind randomized controlled phase 2/3 trial testing AZD1222 (ChAdOx1 nCoV-19) in healthy adults. Trial participant PBMC samples were collected at day 0 and day 28 after the second dose for TCRbeta chain sequencing. This clone was observed a single time. The antigen it binds to is not known. No qualities accompany the bases; no much larger clone lies one base away. From the germline V gene, CDR1 is SNHLY and CDR2 is FYNNEI. A distance of 7 bases separates the germline ends of V and J, which lose 2 bases and 6 bases respectively. The CDR3 has 12 amino acids, counting the end cysteine and phenylalanine. Only the CDR3 DNA stays, 36 bases, in frame from base 1.

The V and J genes are TRBV2 and TRBJ1-1; the D gene remains uncertain. The material sequenced was peripheral blood, taken 28 days after the second AZD1222 dose. This receptor was identified in an adult who received the AZD1222 COVID-19 vaccine. The CDR3 region reads CASSEIGAEAFF. The bases read TGTGCCAGCAGTGAAATTGGGGCTGAAGCTTTCTTT.